This TCR beta chain was found in a study of early T cells in non-severe SARS-CoV-2 infection. This clonotype has ten or more counts. V gave up 6 bases and J gave up 8 bases; unmatched junction bases: 12. This CDR3 is 14 amino acids long. Germline V gives CDR1 MNHEY, CDR2 SVGAGI. One entry per CDR3 protein results from TCRdb running MiXCR on the 5' RACE reads. The table shows about 67,000 distinct CDR3 sequences, with 11% occurring only once. V gene TRBV6-5 combines with J gene TRBJ1-2; TRBD1 agrees at 7 bases. This receptor was taken from an adult who was a healthcare worker with PCR-confirmed SARS-CoV-2 infection or an uninfected control (not recorded which). Material for sequencing was whole blood. CDR3 in DNA: TGTGCCAGCAGCCCCGACAGGGAGAGTAAGGGCTACACCTTC. This codes for CASSPDRESKGYTF.